This T cell receptor (beta chain) originates from a study of pediatric ulcerative colitis. This clone appeared a few times. The antigen is not known. This was a survey-level run. The repertoire was sequenced with immunoSEQ multiplex PCR; TCRdb's copy has only in-frame clones and lacks some. Seen here are more than 50,000 clones, about 89% observed once, and the top ten hold approximately 1.5%. The study, taken as a whole, reports: No controls had the two rectal clonotypes shared by ulcerative colitis patients.

Controls had colonoscopy for suspected IBD, with normal endoscopy and no IBD the following year. At colonoscopy, a blood sample was also collected. From germline, CDR1 is SGHRS and CDR2 YFSETQ. V was clipped by 1 base and J by 4 bases, with 11 bases between them. The length of the CDR3 is 14 residues. This receptor was identified in a boy between 10 and 17 years old who was a control in a study of pediatric ulcerative colitis. This chain connects TRBV5-1 to TRBJ1-2; D unresolved. Sample: blood. The CDR3 bases are TGCGCCAGCAGCTTGTCAACGTTCCTCTATGGCTACACCTTC. Translation gives CASSLSTFLYGYTF.